A few counts support the clone carrying this TCR beta chain. The sample originates from a study of cytomegalovirus exposure and HLA in healthy donors. Researchers ran the PCR with 60 Vbeta and 13 Jbeta primers. Sequencing used immunoSEQ multiplex PCR; TCRdb keeps in-frame clones, though not all of them. The table has approximately 100,000 clones, 65% to 80% seen once. This CDR3 region has 14 residues. V was clipped by 0 bases and J by 4 bases, with 9 bases between them. The germline V gene encodes CDR1 MNHEY and CDR2 SVGAGI. The TCR originated in a female donor in good health and CMV-seronegative. Source material: PBMCs. The chain couples TRBV6-5 to TRBJ1-1; unclear D gene. CDR3 sequence reads: CASSYSRAVTEAFF. In DNA form, the CDR3 reads TGTGCCAGCAGTTACTCGAGGGCAGTCACTGAAGCTTTCTTT.